Reported below is one TCR beta chain. The CDR3 consists of 17 residues. Germline CDR1 is SGDLS and CDR2 is YYNGEE. Trimming pared 4 bases from V and 1 base from J, leaving 15 bases between. This entry comes from a study of blood T cell repertoires in COVID-19. At the level of the study: Some COVID-19 samples were acute and others convalescent; all came from the United States, Italy and Spain. In each case, the material was cDNA or gDNA derived from T cells, B-cell-depleted T cells, or PBMCs.

TCRdb's table, derived via immunoSEQ multiplex PCR, lists solely in-frame clones and lacks some. This sample has about 190,000 clones, with 84% found just once. Participants came from roughly 23 US areas, aged roughly 18 to 89 years. Recovered status in Cohort 3 required two negative PCRs, clearance, or symptom resolution. The sequencing sample was made of PBMCs or T cells enriched from blood (not recorded which). This rearrangement joins TRBV9 to TRBJ2-6, with D possibly TRBD2 on 6 matching bases. The receptor was isolated from a woman aged 25-40 years who had recovered from COVID-19. The CDR3 region is CASSPGGPLSGANVLTF. The DNA of the CDR3 is TGTGCCAGCAGCCCCGGGGGACCCCTATCTGGGGCCAACGTCCTGACTTTC.